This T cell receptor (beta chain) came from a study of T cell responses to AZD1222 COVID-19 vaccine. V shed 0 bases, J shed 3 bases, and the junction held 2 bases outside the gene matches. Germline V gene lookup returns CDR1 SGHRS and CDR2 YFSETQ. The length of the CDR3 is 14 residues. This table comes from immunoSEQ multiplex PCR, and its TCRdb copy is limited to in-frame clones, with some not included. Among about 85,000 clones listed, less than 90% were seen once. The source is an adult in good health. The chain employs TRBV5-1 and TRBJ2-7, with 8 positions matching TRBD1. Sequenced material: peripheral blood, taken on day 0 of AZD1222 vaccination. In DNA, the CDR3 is TGCGCCAGCAGCTTGGCAGACAGGGGCTACGAGCAGTACTTC. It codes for CASSLADRGYEQYF.